This is a list of T cell receptor beta chains from one sample in a study of blood T cell repertoires in COVID-19. TCRdb's copy holds only in-frame clones and misses some; the assay was immunoSEQ multiplex PCR. Of about 110,000 clones listed, 55% to 75% are singletons. Material for sequencing was peripheral blood. These receptors were obtained from a woman aged 40-49 years with acute or convalescent COVID-19. Each CDR3 is given with its conserved first and last residue. A D gene is named only where the DNA matches it firmly. The size of a clone is reported for some rows only, either as once, few or many, or as a class for expanded clones.

cdr3_nt	cdr3_aa	j_call	d_call	clone_size	v_call
TGTGCCAGCAGCTCCCCGGGACTAGCGGGGTTCACCGGGGAGCTGTTTTTT	CASSSPGLAGFTGELFF	TRBJ2-2	TRBD2	few	TRBV7-6
TGTGCCAGCACCTTTGGACTCCCCGGGACGGGGGCCTACGAGCAGTACTTC	CASTFGLPGTGAYEQYF	TRBJ2-7	-	-	TRBV2
TGTGCCAGCAGCGCAGGGGATGGCGGGGAGCTGTTTTTT	CASSAGDGGELFF	TRBJ2-2	-	-	TRBV9
TGTGCCAGCAGCGGACAGGGGGGATGGGCTGAAGCTTTCTTT	CASSGQGGWAEAFF	TRBJ1-1	TRBD1	-	TRBV27
TGCGCCAGCAGTGAGCAGAGAGCGGCGCCCTCGTACGAGCAGTACTTC	CASSEQRAAPSYEQYF	TRBJ2-7	-	-	TRBV10-1
TGTGCCAGCACCAAACCCCCGCCGACTAGCCGACCTAATGAGCAGTTCTTC	CASTKPPPTSRPNEQFF	TRBJ2-1	TRBD2	-	TRBV28
TGTGCCAGCAGAAGAGACAGGGGGGGCTACACCTTC	CASRRDRGGYTF	TRBJ1-2	TRBD1	many	TRBV6-5
TGTGCCAGCAGTGGTGGACAGGGTGGTATGGTTAGCAATCAGCCCCAGCATTTT	CASSGGQGGMVSNQPQHF	TRBJ1-5	TRBD1	-	TRBV6-1
TGTGCCACCAGCGCGAGGGGCGGGGTTCAGCCCCAGCATTTT	CATSARGGVQPQHF	TRBJ1-5	-	-	TRBV15
TGTGCCAGCAGTTTAGGGACAGGGGTTGGCTACACCTTC	CASSLGTGVGYTF	TRBJ1-2	TRBD1	once	TRBV28
TGTGCCATCAGTGATACAGGACGCTCTGGAAACACCATATATTTT	CAISDTGRSGNTIYF	TRBJ1-3	-	-	TRBV10-3
TGTGCCAGCAGTTACTCAATCGGACTCAACACCGGGGAGCTGTTTTTT	CASSYSIGLNTGELFF	TRBJ2-2	-	-	TRBV6-5
TGTGCCAGCAGTTTGAGGTGGAGGGAAGCTTTCTTT	CASSLRWREAFF	TRBJ1-1	-	-	TRBV28
TGTGCCAGCAGTTTCGTCAGCACAGATACGCAGTATTTT	CASSFVSTDTQYF	TRBJ2-3	-	-	TRBV12-3/TRBV12-4